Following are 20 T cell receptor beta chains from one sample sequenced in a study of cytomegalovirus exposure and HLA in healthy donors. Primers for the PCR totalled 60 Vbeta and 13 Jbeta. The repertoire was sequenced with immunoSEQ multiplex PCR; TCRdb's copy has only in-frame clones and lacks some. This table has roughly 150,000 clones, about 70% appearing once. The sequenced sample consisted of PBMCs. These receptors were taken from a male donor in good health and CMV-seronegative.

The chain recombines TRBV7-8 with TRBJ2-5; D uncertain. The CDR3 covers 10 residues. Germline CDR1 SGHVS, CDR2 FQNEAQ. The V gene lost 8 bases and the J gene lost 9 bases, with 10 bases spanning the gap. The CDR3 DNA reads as TGTGCCAGCCATCCCGGTCCCCAGTACTTC. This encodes CASHPGPQYF.

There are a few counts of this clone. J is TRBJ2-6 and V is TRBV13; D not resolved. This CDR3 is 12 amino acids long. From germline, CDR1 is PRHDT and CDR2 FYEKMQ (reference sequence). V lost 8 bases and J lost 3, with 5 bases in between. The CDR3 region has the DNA TGTGCCAGCGCCGGTGGGGCCAACGTCCTGACTTTC. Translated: CASAGGANVLTF.

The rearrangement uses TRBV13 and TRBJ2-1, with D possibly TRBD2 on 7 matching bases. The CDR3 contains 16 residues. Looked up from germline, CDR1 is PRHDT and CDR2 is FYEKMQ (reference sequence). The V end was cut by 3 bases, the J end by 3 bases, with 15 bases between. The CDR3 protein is CASSFEGGAVYNEQFF. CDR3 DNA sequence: TGTGCCAGCAGCTTCGAAGGGGGGGCAGTCTACAATGAGCAGTTCTTC.

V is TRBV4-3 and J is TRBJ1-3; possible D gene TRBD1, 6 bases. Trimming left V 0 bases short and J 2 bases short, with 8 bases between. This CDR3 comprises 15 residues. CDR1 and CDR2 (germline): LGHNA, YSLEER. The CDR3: CASSQDHRAGNTIYF. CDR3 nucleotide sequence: TGCGCCAGCAGCCAAGATCACAGGGCTGGAAACACCATATATTTT.

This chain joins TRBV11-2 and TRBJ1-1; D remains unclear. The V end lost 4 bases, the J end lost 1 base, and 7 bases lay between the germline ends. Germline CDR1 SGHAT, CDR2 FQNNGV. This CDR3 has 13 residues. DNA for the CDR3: TGTGCCAGCAGCTCAGTCCCGAACACTGAAGCTTTCTTT. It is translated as CASSSVPNTEAFF. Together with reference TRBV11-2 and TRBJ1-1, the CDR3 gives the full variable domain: EAGVAQSPRYKIIEKRQSVAFWCNPISGHATLYWYQQILGQGPKLLIQFQNNGVVDDSQLPKDRFSAERLKGVDSTLKIQPAKLEDSAVYLCASSSVPNTEAFFGQGTRLTVV.

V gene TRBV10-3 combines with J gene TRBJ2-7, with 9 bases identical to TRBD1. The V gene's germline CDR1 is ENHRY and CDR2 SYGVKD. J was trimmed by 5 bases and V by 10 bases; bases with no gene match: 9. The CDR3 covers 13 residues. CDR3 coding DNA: TGTGCCAGGTCGGACAGGGGTGAGGACGAGCAGTACTTC. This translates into CARSDRGEDEQYF.

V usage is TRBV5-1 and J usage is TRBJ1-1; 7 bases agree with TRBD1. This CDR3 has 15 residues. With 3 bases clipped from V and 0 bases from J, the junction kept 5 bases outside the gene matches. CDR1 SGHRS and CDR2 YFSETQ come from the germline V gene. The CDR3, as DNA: TGCGCCAGCAGCTGGACAGGCCTACTGAACACTGAAGCTTTCTTT. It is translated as CASSWTGLLNTEAFF.

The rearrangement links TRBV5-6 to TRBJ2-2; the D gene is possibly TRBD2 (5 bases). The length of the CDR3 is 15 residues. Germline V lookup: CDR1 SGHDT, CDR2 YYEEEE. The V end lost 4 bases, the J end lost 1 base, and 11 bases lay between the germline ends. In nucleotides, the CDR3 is TGTGCCAGCAGCCTAGGACTGAAGAACACCGGGGAGCTGTTTTTT. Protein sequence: CASSLGLKNTGELFF.

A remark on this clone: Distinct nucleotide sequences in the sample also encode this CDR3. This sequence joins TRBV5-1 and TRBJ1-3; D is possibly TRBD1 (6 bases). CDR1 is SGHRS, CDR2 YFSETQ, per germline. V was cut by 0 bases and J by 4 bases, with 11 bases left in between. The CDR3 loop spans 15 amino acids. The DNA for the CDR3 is TGCGCCAGCAGCTTGGAACAGGGTGCAGGAAACACCATATATTTT. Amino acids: CASSLEQGAGNTIYF.

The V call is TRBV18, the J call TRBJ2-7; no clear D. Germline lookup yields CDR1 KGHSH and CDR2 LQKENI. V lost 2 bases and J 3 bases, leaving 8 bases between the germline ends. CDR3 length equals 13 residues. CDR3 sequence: CASSPAADYEQYF. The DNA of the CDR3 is TGTGCCAGCTCACCAGCGGCTGACTACGAGCAGTACTTC. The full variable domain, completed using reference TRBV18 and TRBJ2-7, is NAGVMQNPRHLVRRRGQEARLRCSPMKGHSHVYWYRQLPEEGLKFMVYLQKENIIDESGMPKERFSAEFPKEGPSILRIQQVVRGDSAAYFCASSPAADYEQYFGPGTRLTVT.

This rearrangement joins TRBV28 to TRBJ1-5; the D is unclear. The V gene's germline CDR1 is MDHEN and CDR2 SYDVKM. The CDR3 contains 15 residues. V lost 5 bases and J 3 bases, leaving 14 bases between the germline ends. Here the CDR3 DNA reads TGTGCCAGCAGTCCTCCCCGCGGATTCAATCAGCCCCAGCATTTT. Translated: CASSPPRGFNQPQHF. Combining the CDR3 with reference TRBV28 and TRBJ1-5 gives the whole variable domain DVKVTQSSRYLVKRTGEKVFLECVQDMDHENMFWYRQDPGLGLRLIYFSYDVKMKEKGDIPEGYSVSREKKERFSLILESASTNQTSMYLCASSPPRGFNQPQHFGDGTRLSIL.

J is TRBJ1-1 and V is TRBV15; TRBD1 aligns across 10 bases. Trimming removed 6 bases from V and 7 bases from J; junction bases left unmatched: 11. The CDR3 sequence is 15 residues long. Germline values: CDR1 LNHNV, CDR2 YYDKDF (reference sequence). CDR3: CATRNRDRGRNEAFF. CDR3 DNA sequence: TGTGCCACCAGGAACCGAGACAGGGGGCGGAATGAAGCTTTCTTT.

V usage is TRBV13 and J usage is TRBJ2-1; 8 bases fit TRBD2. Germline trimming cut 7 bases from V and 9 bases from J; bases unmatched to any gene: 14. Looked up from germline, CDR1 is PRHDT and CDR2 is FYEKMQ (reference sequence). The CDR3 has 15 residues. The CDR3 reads CASTRGGLSGGEQFF. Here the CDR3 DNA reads TGTGCCAGCACCCGGGGGGGGTTATCCGGCGGTGAGCAGTTCTTC.

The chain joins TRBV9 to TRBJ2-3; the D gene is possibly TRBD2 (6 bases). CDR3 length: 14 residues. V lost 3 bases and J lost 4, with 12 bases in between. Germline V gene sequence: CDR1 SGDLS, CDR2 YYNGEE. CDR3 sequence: CASSESGGSDTQYF. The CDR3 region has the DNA TGTGCCAGCAGCGAATCCGGGGGTTCAGATACGCAGTATTTT.

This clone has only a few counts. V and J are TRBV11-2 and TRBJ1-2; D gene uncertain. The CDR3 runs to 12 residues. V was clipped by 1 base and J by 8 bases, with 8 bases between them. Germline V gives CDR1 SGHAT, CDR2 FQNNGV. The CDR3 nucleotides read TGTGCCAGCAGCTTAGGGCAGTTCGGCTACACCTTC. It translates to CASSLGQFGYTF. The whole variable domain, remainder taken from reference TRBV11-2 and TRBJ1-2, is EAGVAQSPRYKIIEKRQSVAFWCNPISGHATLYWYQQILGQGPKLLIQFQNNGVVDDSQLPKDRFSAERLKGVDSTLKIQPAKLEDSAVYLCASSLGQFGYTFGSGTRLTVV.

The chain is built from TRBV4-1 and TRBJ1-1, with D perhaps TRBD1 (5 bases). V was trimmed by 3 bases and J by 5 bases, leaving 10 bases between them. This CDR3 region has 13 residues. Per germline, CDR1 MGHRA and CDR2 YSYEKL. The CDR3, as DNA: TGCGCCAGCAGCCACCTGCGGGGGACTGAAGCTTTCTTT. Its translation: CASSHLRGTEAFF.

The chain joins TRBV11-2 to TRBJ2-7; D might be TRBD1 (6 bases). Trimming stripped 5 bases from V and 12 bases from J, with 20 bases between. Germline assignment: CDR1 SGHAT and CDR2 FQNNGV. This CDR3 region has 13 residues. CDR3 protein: CASSPDSGAAGYF. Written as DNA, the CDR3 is TGTGCCAGCAGCCCGGACAGTGGGGCAGCTGGGTACTTC.

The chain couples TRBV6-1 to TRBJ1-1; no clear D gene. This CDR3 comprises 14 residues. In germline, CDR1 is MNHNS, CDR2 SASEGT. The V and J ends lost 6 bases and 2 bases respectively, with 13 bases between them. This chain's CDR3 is CASRVVGLNTEAFF. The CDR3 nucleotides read TGTGCCAGCAGAGTTGTCGGACTCAACACTGAAGCTTTCTTT.

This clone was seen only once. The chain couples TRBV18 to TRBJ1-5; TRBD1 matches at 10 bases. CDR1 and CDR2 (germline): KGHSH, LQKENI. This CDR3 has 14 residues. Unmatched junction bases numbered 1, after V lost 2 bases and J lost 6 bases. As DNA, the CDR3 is TGTGCCAGCTCACCAGGGACAGGGGTTCAGCCCCAGCATTTT. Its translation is CASSPGTGVQPQHF.

Here the CDR3 reads CASRAGQGLTGELFF. DNA of the CDR3: TGTGCCAGCAGGGCCGGACAGGGCCTCACCGGGGAGCTGTTTTTT. The genes are TRBV6-1 and TRBJ2-2, with TRBD1 identical over 8 bases. Germline V gene lookup returns CDR1 MNHNS and CDR2 SASEGT. This CDR3 contains 15 residues. Trimming cost V 6 bases and J 4 bases; bases outside gene matches: 7.